The clone carrying this TCR beta chain was seen only once. Its antigen remains unidentified. Sequencing was performed with immunoSEQ multiplex PCR; in TCRdb, only in-frame clones are kept and a portion is missing. The data hold 29,000 or so clones, with roughly four fifths observed a single time. The CDR3 runs to 16 residues. Germline CDR1 and CDR2: SGDLS and YYNGEE. The V gene lost 4 bases and the J gene lost 0 bases, with 14 bases spanning the gap. This entry is derived from a study of a mutant IDH1 vaccine in newly diagnosed glioma. As for the study in general: Commencement of vaccination occurred 4-6 weeks following radiotherapy alone, or concurrently with temozolomide cycles. The sex distribution of treated patients was about 62% male and approximately 40% female, with a mean age of around 40 years. Notes on the study in general: Overall, about 92% of patients had vaccine-induced immune responses.

Time point in this sample: week 35, safety follow-up. In the vaccine, a single dose held 300 ug of the mutant IDH1 20-mer peptide, along with topical imiquimod. Vaccinations, eight in total, occurred in weeks 1, 3, 5, 7, 11, 15, 19, 23. The sample in question was PBMCs, obtained from a glioma patient whose treatment included an IDH1 peptide vaccine. This TCR was sampled from a middle-aged man with glioma. V usage is TRBV9 and J usage is TRBJ2-1; D is possibly TRBD1 or TRBD2 (5 bases each). The CDR3 spells CASSRDPQSSYNEQFF. In nucleotides, the CDR3 is TGTGCCAGCAGCCGGGACCCGCAGAGCTCCTACAATGAGCAGTTCTTC.